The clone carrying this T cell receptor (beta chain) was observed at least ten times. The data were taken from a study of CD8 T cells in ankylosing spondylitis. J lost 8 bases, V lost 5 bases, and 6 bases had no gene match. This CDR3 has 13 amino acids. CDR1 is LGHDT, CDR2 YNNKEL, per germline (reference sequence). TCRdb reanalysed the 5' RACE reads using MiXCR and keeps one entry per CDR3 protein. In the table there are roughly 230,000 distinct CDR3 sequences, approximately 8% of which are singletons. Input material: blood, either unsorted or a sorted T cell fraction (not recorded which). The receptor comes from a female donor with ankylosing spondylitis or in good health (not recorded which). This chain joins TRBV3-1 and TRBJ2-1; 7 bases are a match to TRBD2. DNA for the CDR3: TGTGCCAGCAGCACACTAGCGTTGGATGAGCAGTTCTTC. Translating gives CASSTLALDEQFF.